The present entry profiles one T cell receptor beta chain with its context. Using immunoSEQ multiplex PCR, the repertoire was profiled, and TCRdb retains in-frame clones only, with some absent. This sample has 140,000 to 150,000 clones, with 65% to 85% found just once. The data were obtained in a study of blood T cell repertoires in COVID-19. The clonotype was recovered from a man aged 50 to 59 with active or convalescent COVID-19. The source material was peripheral blood.

CDR3 sequence (DNA): TGTGCCACCAGCGCCGACACCCTCTACGAGCAGTACTTC. It translates to CATSADTLYEQYF. V usage is TRBV15 and J usage is TRBJ2-7; the D is unclear. Trimming took off 5 bases at V and 3 bases at J, with 11 bases between the two ends. This CDR3 comprises 13 residues. Germline-derived CDR1 and CDR2 are LNHNV and YYDKDF (reference sequence).